This T cell receptor beta chain is from a study of T-cell memory formation after mild COVID-19 (dated by TCRdb to the early 2020s). Regarding the research as a whole: TCR sequence clusters from the two donors were found to be largely donor specific. In two donors, T-cell clones that expanded and contracted after mild COVID-19 were followed by sequencing TCRalpha and TCRbeta repertoires longitudinally. The cohort comprised two young, previously healthy adult volunteers, one female and one male.

General findings and caveats noted by the study authors: Contracting CD4+ clones were located mainly in the CM and EM memory subsets, whereas CD8+ clones were found to be enriched in EMRA. The study covered only a couple of mild cases, and larger cohorts including severe cases with pre-infection samples were considered necessary. SARS-CoV-2 specificity was not confirmed for the second-wave clones peaking on day 37. From day 15 to 85, contracting clones showed balanced CD4/CD8 phenotypes, whereas a second wave of clones that expanded from day 15 to 37 leaned towards CD4+. Some responding clones were found in pre-infection memory, which suggests that pre-existing cross-reactive memory T cells took part in the SARS-CoV-2 response.

Ficoll-Paque density gradient centrifugation was used to isolate PBMCs. This clonotype came up a few times. Its binding antigen is unknown. No base-level quality is on record; no much larger clone is a single base apart. Sequencer: Illumina NovaSeq 6000. TCRalpha and TCRbeta cDNA libraries were constructed by 5'RACE with constant-segment primers, with sample barcodes and unique molecular identifiers being introduced. Trizol reagent was used to extract RNA from every sample. Amplification of the libraries took two PCR steps, and the second step added a second sample barcode plus Illumina TruSeq adapters. The libraries were sequenced on an Illumina NovaSeq using 2 x 150 bp paired-end reads. Processing in the source paper ran as follows. With migec v1.2.7, reads were demultiplexed and then collapsed into UMI-guided consensus sequences. Using mixcr v2.1.11, UMI consensuses were aligned to TRA and TRB V and J templates and then assembled into clonotypes. Expanded or contracted clonotypes were those called significant by both edgeR and NoisET, with noise models trained on biological replicates. For edgeR calls, the thresholds were a false discovery rate-adjusted p below 0.01 and a log2 fold-change of 1. PCA with hierarchical clustering of max-normalized trajectories of the 1000 most abundant clonotypes was used as exploratory dynamics analysis. The CD4 or CD8 phenotype of responding clones was assigned using the separately sequenced CD4+ and CD8+ repertoires. The raw public reads went through TCRdb reprocessing: fastp at Q25, MiXCR clone calling, in-frame beta chains kept. Here each entry gathers all rows of one CDR3 protein and keeps the most common genes and DNA. None of the V and J calls come from the authors' own analysis; TCRdb made them. Present in this sample are roughly 140,000 distinct CDR3 sequences, more than 13% of which were seen just once. The ten largest clones represent around 28% of the sample.

From the germline V gene (reference sequence), CDR1 is SEHNR and CDR2 is FQNEAQ. V ends up 4 bases short and J 8 bases short, with an unmatched junction base count of 11. Measured from the cysteine to the phenylalanine, the CDR3 is 16 residues long. CDR3 DNA only is kept here, 48 bases in frame from base 1. The chain is made from TRBV7-9 and TRBJ2-6; TRBD1 lines up with 7 middle nucleotides. The TCR originated in an adult woman who had mild COVID-19 (a few samples of this study predate the infection). The sample titles of this study are shuffled in the database, so cell type and time point are left out; the donor was told from shared clones. The sample taken for sequencing was PBMCs or a T cell subset sorted from them (not recorded which). The sequence in DNA is TGTGCCAGCAGCTCCCCCCGACACAGGGGCACCAACGTCCTGACTTTC. Its translation reads: CASSSPRHRGTNVLTF.